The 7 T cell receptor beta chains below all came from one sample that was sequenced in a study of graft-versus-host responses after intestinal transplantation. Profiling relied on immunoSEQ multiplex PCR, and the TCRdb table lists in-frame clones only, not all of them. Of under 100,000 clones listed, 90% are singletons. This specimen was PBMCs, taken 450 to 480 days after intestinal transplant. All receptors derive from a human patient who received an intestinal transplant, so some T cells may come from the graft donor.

The DNA for the CDR3 is TGTGCCAGCACCCTTGGACGGCTCTCTGGAAACACCATATATTTT. This gives the protein CASTLGRLSGNTIYF. The rearrangement uses TRBV6-5 and TRBJ1-3; no clear D gene. This CDR3 spans 15 amino acids. V shed 7 bases and J shed 0 bases, with 13 bases lying between them. Germline loops: CDR1 MNHEY, CDR2 SVGAGI.

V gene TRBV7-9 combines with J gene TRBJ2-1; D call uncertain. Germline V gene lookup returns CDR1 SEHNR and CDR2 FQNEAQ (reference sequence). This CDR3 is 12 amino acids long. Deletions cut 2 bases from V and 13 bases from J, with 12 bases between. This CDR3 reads CASSLSEPRQFF. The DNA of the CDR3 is TGTGCCAGCAGCTTATCCGAACCTCGACAGTTCTTC.

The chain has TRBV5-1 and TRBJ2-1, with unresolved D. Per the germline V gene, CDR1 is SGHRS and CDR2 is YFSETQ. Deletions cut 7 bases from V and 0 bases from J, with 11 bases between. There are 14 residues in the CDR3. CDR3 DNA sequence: TGCGCCAGCCGCGGTAGCAGCTCCTACAATGAGCAGTTCTTC. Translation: CASRGSSSYNEQFF.

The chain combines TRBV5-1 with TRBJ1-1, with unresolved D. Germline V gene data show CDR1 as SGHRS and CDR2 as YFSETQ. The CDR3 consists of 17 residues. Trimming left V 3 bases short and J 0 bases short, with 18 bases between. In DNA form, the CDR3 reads TGCGCCAGCAGCTGGGCGGCCTACCGGGAGGTGAACACTGAAGCTTTCTTT. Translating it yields CASSWAAYREVNTEAFF.

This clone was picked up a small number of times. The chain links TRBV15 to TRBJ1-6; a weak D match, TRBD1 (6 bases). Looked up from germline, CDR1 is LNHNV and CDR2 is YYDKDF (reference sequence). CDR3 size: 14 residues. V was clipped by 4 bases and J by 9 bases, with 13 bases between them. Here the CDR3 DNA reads TGTGCCACCAGCACCAGGGGATATGGTTCACCCCTCCACTTT. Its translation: CATSTRGYGSPLHF.

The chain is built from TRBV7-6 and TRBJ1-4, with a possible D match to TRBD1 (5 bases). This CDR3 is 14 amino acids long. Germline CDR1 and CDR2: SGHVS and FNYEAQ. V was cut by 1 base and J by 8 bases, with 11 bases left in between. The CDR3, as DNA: TGTGCCAGCAGCTTAGTGGGGACGGCGGAAAAACTGTTTTTT. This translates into CASSLVGTAEKLFF.

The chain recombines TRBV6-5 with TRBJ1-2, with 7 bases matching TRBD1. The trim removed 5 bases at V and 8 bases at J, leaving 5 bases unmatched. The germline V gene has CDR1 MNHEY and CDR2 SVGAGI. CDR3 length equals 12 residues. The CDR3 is CASSPGGDGYTF. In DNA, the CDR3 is TGTGCCAGCAGTCCAGGGGGAGACGGCTACACCTTC.